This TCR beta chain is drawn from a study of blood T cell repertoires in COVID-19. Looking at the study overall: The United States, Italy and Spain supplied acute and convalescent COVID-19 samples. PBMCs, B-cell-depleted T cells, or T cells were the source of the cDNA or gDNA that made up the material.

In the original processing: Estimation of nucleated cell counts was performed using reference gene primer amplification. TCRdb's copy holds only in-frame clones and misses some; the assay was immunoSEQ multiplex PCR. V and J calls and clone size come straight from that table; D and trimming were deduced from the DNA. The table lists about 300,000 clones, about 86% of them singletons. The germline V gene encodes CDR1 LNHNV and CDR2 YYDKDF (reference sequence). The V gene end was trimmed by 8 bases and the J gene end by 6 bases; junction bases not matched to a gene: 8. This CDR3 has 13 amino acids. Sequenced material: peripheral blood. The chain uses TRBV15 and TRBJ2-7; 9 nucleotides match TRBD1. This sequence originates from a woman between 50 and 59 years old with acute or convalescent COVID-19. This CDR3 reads CATAGTGSGEQYF. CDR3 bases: TGTGCCACCGCCGGGACAGGGTCCGGCGAGCAGTACTTC. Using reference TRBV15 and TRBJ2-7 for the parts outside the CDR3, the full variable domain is DAMVIQNPRYQVTQFGKPVTLSCSQTLNHNVMYWYQQKSSQAPKLLFHYYDKDFNNEADTPDNFQSRRPNTSFCFLDIRSPGLGDTAMYLCATAGTGSGEQYFGPGTRLTVT.